One sample yielded the 14 T cell receptor beta chains listed below, sequenced in a study of cytomegalovirus exposure and HLA in healthy donors. The method was immunoSEQ multiplex PCR; TCRdb's version includes in-frame clones alone and lacks a portion of them. The sample holds 150,000 to 170,000 clones, about 88% seen once. Sequenced sample: PBMCs. These receptors were obtained from a young man in good health and CMV-seropositive.

The chain couples TRBV13 to TRBJ2-2; TRBD2 might be the D (5 bases). Per germline, CDR1 PRHDT and CDR2 FYEKMQ (reference sequence). Trimming pared 2 bases from V and 7 bases from J, leaving 14 bases between. This CDR3 contains 15 residues. CDR3 loop: CASSLSGRSRGELFF. CDR3 in DNA: TGTGCCAGCAGCTTATCGGGGAGAAGCCGCGGGGAGCTGTTTTTT.

The chain recombines TRBV14 with TRBJ2-2; D possibly corresponds to TRBD1 (6 bases). CDR1 and CDR2 from the germline V gene are SGHDN and FVKESK. V was cut by 5 bases and J by 4 bases, with 17 bases left in between. This CDR3 comprises 16 residues. Written as DNA, the CDR3 is TGTGCCAGCAGCGAAAATCTGCAGGGGACCACCGGGGAGCTGTTTTTT. Translating it yields CASSENLQGTTGELFF.

This clone was seen only once. The DNA for the CDR3 is TGTGCCAGCAGCGCCCGACAGGGGGGAAATGAAAAACTGTTTTTT. This gives the protein CASSARQGGNEKLFF. The chain is built from TRBV4-2 and TRBJ1-4, with 9 bases fitting TRBD1. The CDR3 totals 15 residues. The germline V gene encodes CDR1 LGHNA and CDR2 YNFKEQ. The V and J ends lost 5 bases and 5 bases, in that order; junction bases with no gene match: 6.

The CDR3 bases are TGTGCCAGCAGCCCAGAACAAGCGGGCACCTACGAGCAGTACTTC. This sequence encodes CASSPEQAGTYEQYF. J is TRBJ2-7 and V is TRBV6-5; D may be TRBD2 (6 bases). Germline V lookup: CDR1 MNHEY, CDR2 SVGAGI. V lost 6 bases, J lost 2 bases, and 17 bases lay in between. The CDR3 extends over 15 amino acids.

The chain recombines TRBV13 with TRBJ2-3, with D unresolved. Trimming cost V 5 bases and J 0 bases, with 6 bases left between them. Germline values: CDR1 PRHDT, CDR2 FYEKMQ (reference sequence). The CDR3 is made up of 13 amino acids. This CDR3 reads CASSAQSTDTQYF. In DNA, the CDR3 is TGTGCCAGCAGCGCCCAGAGCACAGATACGCAGTATTTT.

V usage is TRBV28 and J usage is TRBJ2-7; a possible D gene is TRBD2 (5 bases). V shed 1 base and J shed 0 bases, with 13 bases lying between them. The CDR3 has 16 amino acids. In germline, CDR1 is MDHEN, CDR2 SYDVKM. The CDR3 bases are TGTGCCAGCAGTTTATTGGCGGGTCGGAACTCCTACGAGCAGTACTTC. Translating it yields CASSLLAGRNSYEQYF. Drawing the rest from reference TRBV28 and TRBJ2-7, the complete variable domain is DVKVTQSSRYLVKRTGEKVFLECVQDMDHENMFWYRQDPGLGLRLIYFSYDVKMKEKGDIPEGYSVSREKKERFSLILESASTNQTSMYLCASSLLAGRNSYEQYFGPGTRLTVT.

This clone was counted only a few times. This chain joins TRBV6-5 and TRBJ1-6; D may be TRBD1 (5 bases). Germline V CDR1 and CDR2: MNHEY, SVGAGI. This CDR3 is built from 13 residues. Trimming took off 2 bases at V and 10 bases at J, with 9 bases between the two ends. CDR3 in amino acids: CASSYETDSPLHF. The CDR3 region has the DNA TGTGCCAGCAGTTACGAGACAGACTCACCCCTCCACTTT.

This clone has a handful of counts. This rearrangement joins TRBV27 to TRBJ1-6, with D hard to call. The V end lost 7 bases, the J end lost 14 bases, and 15 bases lay between the germline ends. Germline-derived CDR1 and CDR2 are MNHEY and SMNVEV (reference sequence). The CDR3 runs 12 residues. The CDR3 region has the DNA TGTGCCAGCACCTCGGGAGCTGAGGCCCTCCACTTT. This gives the protein CASTSGAEALHF.

The chain employs TRBV4-3 and TRBJ2-7; TRBD2 matches 10 bases. Germline values: CDR1 LGHNA, CDR2 YSLEER. The trim removed 0 bases at V and 4 bases at J, leaving 9 bases unmatched. The CDR3 spans 17 residues. CDR3 bases: TGCGCCAGCAGCCAAGATTCCGGGGCTAGCGGGAGATACGAGCAGTACTTC. Protein: CASSQDSGASGRYEQYF.

This clone was counted a few times. The chain uses TRBV11-1 and TRBJ2-7; 7 bases line up with TRBD1. The CDR3 extends over 14 amino acids. Looked up from germline, CDR1 is SGHAT and CDR2 is FQDESV (reference sequence). V lost 6 bases to trimming and J lost 6 bases; unmatched junction nucleotides: 11. The CDR3 nucleotides read TGTGCCAGCAGTTTACTTTACAGGGGTCGCGAGCAGTACTTC. Protein: CASSLLYRGREQYF.

J is TRBJ1-1 and V is TRBV6-5, with D possibly being TRBD1 (5 bases). V was trimmed by 5 bases and J by 3 bases, leaving 16 bases between them. From germline, CDR1 is MNHEY and CDR2 SVGAGI. The CDR3 contains 15 residues. The CDR3 DNA reads TGTGCCAGCAGTCCTCAGGGAATTGGCGACACTGAAGCTTTCTTT. Translated: CASSPQGIGDTEAFF.

The V call is TRBV6-4, the J call TRBJ2-7, with 10 positions matching TRBD2. V gave up 4 bases and J gave up 2 bases; unmatched junction bases: 5. The CDR3 has 15 amino acids. Germline V gene data show CDR1 as MRHNA and CDR2 as SNTAGT. CDR3: CASSVSSGGTYEQYF. The CDR3, as DNA: TGTGCCAGCAGTGTGTCTAGCGGGGGAACCTACGAGCAGTACTTC.

The chain employs TRBV7-2 and TRBJ2-3, with TRBD1 identical over 8 bases. Trimming at V came to 4 bases and at J to 6 bases, leaving 3 bases not matched to a gene. The CDR3 length is 13 residues. CDR1 and CDR2 from the germline V gene are SGHTA and FQGNSA. CDR3 nucleotide sequence: TGTGCCAGCAGCTCTGACAGGGGTGATACGCAGTATTTT. The encoded protein is CASSSDRGDTQYF.

Points on this clone: This specimen includes other DNA sequences encoding the same CDR3. The chain employs TRBV6-5 and TRBJ1-1; a weak D match, TRBD1 (6 bases). From germline, CDR1 is MNHEY and CDR2 SVGAGI. The CDR3 extends over 15 amino acids. The V and J ends lost 0 bases and 0 bases respectively, with 8 bases between them. CDR3 coding DNA: TGTGCCAGCAGTTACTCGGGACAAATGAACACTGAAGCTTTCTTT. It codes for CASSYSGQMNTEAFF.